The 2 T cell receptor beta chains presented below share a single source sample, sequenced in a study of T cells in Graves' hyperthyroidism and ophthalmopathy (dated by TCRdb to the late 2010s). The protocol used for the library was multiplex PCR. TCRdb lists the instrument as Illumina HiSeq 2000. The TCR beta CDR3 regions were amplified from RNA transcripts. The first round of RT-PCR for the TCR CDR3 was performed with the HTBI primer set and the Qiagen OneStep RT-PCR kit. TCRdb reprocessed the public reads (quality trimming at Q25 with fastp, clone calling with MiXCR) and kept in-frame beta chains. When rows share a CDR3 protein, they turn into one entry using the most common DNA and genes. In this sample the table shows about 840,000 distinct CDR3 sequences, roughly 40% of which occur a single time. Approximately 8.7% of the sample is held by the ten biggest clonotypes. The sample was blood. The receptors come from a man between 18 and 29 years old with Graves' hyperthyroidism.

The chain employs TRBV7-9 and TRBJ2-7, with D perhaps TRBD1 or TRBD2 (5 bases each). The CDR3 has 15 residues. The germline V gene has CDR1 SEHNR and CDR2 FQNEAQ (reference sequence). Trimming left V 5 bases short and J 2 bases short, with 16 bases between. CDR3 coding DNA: TGTGCCAGCAGCAGCGTTACTGGGACCCCCTACGAGCAGTACTTC. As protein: CASSSVTGTPYEQYF. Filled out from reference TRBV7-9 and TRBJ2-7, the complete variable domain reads DTGVSQNPRHKITKRGQNVTFRCDPISEHNRLYWYRQTLGQGPEFLTYFQNEAQLEKSRLLSDRFSAERPKGSFSTLEIQRTEQGDSAMYLCASSSVTGTPYEQYFGPGTRLTVT.

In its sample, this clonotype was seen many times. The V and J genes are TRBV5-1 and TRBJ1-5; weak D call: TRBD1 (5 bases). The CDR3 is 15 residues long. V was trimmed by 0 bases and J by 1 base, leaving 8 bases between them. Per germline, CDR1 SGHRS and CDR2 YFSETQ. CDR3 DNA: TGCGCCAGCAGCTTGGATCCAGGGAGCAATCAGCCCCAGCATTTT. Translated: CASSLDPGSNQPQHF.